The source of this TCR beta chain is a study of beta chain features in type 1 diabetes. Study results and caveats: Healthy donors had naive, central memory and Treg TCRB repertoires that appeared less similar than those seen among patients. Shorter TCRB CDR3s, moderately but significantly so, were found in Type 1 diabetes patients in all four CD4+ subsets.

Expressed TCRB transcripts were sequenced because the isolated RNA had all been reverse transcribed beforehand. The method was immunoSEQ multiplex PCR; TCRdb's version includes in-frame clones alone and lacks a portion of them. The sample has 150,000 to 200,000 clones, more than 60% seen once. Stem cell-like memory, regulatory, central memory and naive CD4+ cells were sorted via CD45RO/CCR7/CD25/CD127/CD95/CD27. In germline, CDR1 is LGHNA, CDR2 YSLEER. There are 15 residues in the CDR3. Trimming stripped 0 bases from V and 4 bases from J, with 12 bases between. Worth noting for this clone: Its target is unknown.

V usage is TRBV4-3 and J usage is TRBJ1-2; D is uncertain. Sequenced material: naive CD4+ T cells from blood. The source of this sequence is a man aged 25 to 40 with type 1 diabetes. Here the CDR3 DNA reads TGCGCCAGCAGCCAAGAGTCAGCGGCCAGCTATGGCTACACCTTC. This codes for CASSQESAASYGYTF.